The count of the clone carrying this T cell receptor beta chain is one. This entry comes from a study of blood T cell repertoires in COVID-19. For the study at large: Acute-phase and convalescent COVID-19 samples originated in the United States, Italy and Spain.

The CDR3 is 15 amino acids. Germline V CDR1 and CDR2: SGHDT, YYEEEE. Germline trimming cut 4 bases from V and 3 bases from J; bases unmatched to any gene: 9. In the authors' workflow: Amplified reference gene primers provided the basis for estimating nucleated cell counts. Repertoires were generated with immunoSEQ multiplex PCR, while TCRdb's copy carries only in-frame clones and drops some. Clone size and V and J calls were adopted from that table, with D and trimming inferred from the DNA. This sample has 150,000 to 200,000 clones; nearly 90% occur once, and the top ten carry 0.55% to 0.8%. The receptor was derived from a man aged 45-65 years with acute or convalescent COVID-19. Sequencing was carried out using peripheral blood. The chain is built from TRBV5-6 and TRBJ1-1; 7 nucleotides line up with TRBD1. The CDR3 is CASSLGTGQHTEAFF. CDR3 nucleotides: TGTGCCAGCAGCCTGGGGACGGGACAGCACACTGAAGCTTTCTTT.